Below are 2 T cell receptor beta chains sequenced from a single sample in a study of breast tumors, draining lymph nodes, adjacent tissues. From the multiplex PCR reads, TCRdb called clonotypes with MiXCR, one entry per CDR3 protein. The sample lists 60,000 to 65,000 distinct CDR3 sequences; around 52% were seen once. Sequenced input: breast tumor tissue. These TCRs come from a female donor with breast cancer. Some clones in this sample may be carry-over from other donors' samples.

The rearrangement joins TRBV29-1 to TRBJ2-2; the match to TRBD1 covers 7 bases. The germline V gene has CDR1 SQVTM and CDR2 ANQGSEA. The ends lost 4 bases at V and 6 bases at J; junction bases unmatched: 14. The CDR3 covers 16 residues. The CDR3 sequence is CSVVPYLTGASGELFF. As DNA, the CDR3 is TGCAGCGTTGTTCCGTATTTAACAGGGGCCTCCGGGGAGCTGTTTTTT.

This clonotype was picked up many times. V is TRBV27 and J is TRBJ2-7, with 7 bases lining up with TRBD2. CDR3 length: 14 residues. Germline V gives CDR1 MNHEY, CDR2 SMNVEV (reference sequence). Unmatched junction bases numbered 4, after V lost 2 bases and J lost 3 bases. The CDR3, as DNA: TGTGCCAGCAGTTTAGCTAGCGGCCTCTACGAGCAGTACTTC. It is translated as CASSLASGLYEQYF.